The following is a T cell receptor (beta chain) sequence with its context. Its antigen remains unknown. The sample originates from a study of T cells expressing NK-cell markers. Study-wide findings and caveats: These clonotypes additionally ranked first within the CD3+CD56-NKG2C+ fraction of several donors. CD8+ T cells in six or seven donors included dominant NKG2C+ clonotypes at roughly 1.0-8%.

From germline, CDR1 is MNHNS and CDR2 SASEGT. The CDR3 runs to 13 residues. Using the 5' RACE reads, TCRdb records one entry per CDR3 protein without DNA. The listing contains some 16,000 distinct CDR3 sequences. The sample comprised blood T cells: a sorted CD56 or NKG2C T cell subset, CD4+ or CD8+ T cells, or bulk PBMC T cells (not recorded which). The receptor comes from a man aged 18-70 years in good health. V gene TRBV6-1 combines with J gene TRBJ2-7; the TCRdb call, TRBD2, lacks DNA for checking. Here the CDR3 reads CASSPQEGAEQYF.